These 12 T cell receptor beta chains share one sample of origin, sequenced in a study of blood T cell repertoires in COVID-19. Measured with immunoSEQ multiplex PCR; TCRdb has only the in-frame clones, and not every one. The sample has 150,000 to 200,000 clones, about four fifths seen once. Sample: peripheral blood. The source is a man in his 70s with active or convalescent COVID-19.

This CDR3 reads CASSGGHVSNQPQHF. The CDR3 DNA reads TGTGCCAGCAGTGGTGGGCACGTGAGCAATCAGCCCCAGCATTTT. This chain connects TRBV2 to TRBJ1-5, with D unresolved. The germline CDR1 and CDR2 sequences are SNHLY and FYNNEI. Trimming pared 4 bases from V and 1 base from J, leaving 11 bases between. The CDR3 spans 15 residues.

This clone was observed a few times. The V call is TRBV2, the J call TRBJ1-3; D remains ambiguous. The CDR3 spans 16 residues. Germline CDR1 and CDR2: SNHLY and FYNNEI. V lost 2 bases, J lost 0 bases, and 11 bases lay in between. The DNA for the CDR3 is TGTGCCAGCAGTGAATTAGCGACGAGCTCTGGAAACACCATATATTTT. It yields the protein CASSELATSSGNTIYF.

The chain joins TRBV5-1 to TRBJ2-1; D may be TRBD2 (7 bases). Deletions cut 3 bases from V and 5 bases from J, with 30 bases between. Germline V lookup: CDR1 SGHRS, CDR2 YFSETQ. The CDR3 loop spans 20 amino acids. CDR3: CASSSWGGAQDLQSDNEQFF. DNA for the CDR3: TGCGCCAGCAGCTCCTGGGGGGGGGCCCAGGACCTCCAAAGTGACAATGAGCAGTTCTTC. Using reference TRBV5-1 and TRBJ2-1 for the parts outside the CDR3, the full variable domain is KAGVTQTPRYLIKTRGQQVTLSCSPISGHRSVSWYQQTPGQGLQFLFEYFSETQRNKGNFPGRFSGRQFSNSRSEMNVSTLELGDSALYLCASSSWGGAQDLQSDNEQFFGPGTRLTVL.

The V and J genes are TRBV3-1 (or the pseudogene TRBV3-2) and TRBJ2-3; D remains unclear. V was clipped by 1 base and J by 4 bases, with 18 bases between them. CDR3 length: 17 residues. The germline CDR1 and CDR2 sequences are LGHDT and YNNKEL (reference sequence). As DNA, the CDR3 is TGTGCCAGCAGCCAAGTCGGCGGCAAAGGCGCCCCAGATACGCAGTATTTT. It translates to CASSQVGGKGAPDTQYF.

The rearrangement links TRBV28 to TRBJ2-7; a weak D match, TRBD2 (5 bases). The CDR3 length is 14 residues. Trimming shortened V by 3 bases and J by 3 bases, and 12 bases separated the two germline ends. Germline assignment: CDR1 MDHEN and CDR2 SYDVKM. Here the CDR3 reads CASSFASLGYEQYF. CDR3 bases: TGTGCCAGCAGTTTTGCTAGCTTGGGCTACGAGCAGTACTTC.

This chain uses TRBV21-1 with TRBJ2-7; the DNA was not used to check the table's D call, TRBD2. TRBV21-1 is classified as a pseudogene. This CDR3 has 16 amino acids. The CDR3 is CASLPREGPKSYEQYF. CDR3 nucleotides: TGTGCCAGCCTACCTCGGGAGGGACCAAAGAGCTACGAGCAGTACTTC.

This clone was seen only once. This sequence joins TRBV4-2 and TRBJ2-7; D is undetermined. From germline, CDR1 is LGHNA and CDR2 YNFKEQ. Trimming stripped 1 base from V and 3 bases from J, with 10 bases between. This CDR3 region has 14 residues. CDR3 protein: CASSQGADNYEQYF. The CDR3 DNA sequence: TGTGCCAGCAGCCAAGGCGCAGACAACTACGAGCAGTACTTC.

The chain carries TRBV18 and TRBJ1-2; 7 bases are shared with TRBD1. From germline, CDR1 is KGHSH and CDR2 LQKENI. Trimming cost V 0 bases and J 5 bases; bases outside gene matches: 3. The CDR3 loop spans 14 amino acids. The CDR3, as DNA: TGTGCCAGCTCACCACCCATGACAGGGTATGGCTACACCTTC. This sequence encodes CASSPPMTGYGYTF.

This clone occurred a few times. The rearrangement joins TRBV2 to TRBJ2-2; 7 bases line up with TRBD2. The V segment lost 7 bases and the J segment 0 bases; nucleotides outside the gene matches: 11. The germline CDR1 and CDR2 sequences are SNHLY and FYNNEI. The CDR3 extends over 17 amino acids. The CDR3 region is CASTETSSGPNTGELFF. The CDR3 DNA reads TGTGCCAGCACCGAAACCTCTAGCGGACCGAACACCGGGGAGCTGTTTTTT.

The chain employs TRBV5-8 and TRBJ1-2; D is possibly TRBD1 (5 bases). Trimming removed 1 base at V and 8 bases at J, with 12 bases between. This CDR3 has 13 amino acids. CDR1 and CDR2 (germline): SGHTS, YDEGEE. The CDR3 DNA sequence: TGTGCCAGCAGCTTGATGGGGCTGGAGGGCTACACCTTC. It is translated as CASSLMGLEGYTF.

The CDR3 region has the DNA TGTGCTAGTGGTTTGTCTACAGGGGGCGGCACTGAAGCTTTCTTT. Translating it yields CASGLSTGGGTEAFF. This sequence joins TRBV12-5 and TRBJ1-1; TRBD1 matches at 9 bases. V gave up 2 bases and J gave up 4 bases; unmatched junction bases: 5. Germline loops: CDR1 LGHNT, CDR2 FRNRAP. The length of the CDR3 is 15 residues.

This CDR3 is CASSHADRNTEAFF. As DNA, the CDR3 is TGTGCCAGCAGTCATGCCGACAGGAACACTGAAGCTTTCTTT. V usage is TRBV7-3 and J usage is TRBJ1-1; D perhaps matches TRBD1 (5 bases). Germline V gene lookup returns CDR1 SGHTA and CDR2 FQGTGA. The ends were cut back, 6 bases at V and 1 base at J, with 12 bases in the middle. CDR3 length equals 14 residues.